This passage covers 21 T cell receptor beta chains from one sample sequenced in a study of blood T cells in healthy people across ages. Using a J-beta primer mix together with a sample-barcoded 5' primer, a second PCR was run for about 7 to 12 cycles. TCRdb reanalysed the 5' RACE reads using MiXCR and keeps one entry per CDR3 protein. This sample has approximately 680,000 distinct CDR3 sequences, with roughly 30% found just once. The sequencing sample was made of blood. These TCRs come from an elderly woman in good health.

This clonotype has at least ten counts. V usage is TRBV5-1 and J usage is TRBJ2-7; 9 nucleotides agree with TRBD1. The germline CDR1 and CDR2 sequences are SGHRS and YFSETQ. The length of the CDR3 is 15 residues. V dropped 4 bases and J dropped 3; count of bases not matched to a gene: 8. In nucleotides, the CDR3 is TGCGCCAGCAGCAAGAACACAGGGGGCATCTACGAGCAGTACTTC. Protein: CASSKNTGGIYEQYF.

This clonotype showed up many times. V gene TRBV21-1 combines with J gene TRBJ2-6. TRBV21-1 is annotated as a pseudogene. CDR3 size: 16 residues. CDR3 nucleotide sequence: TGTGCCAGCAGCAAATCCGCATACTCTGGGGCCAACGTCCTGACTTTC. It translates to CASSKSAYSGANVLTF.

This clonotype has more than one count but fewer than ten. V usage is TRBV20-1 and J usage is TRBJ2-1; 7 bases are a match to TRBD2. The CDR3 is 15 residues long. In germline, CDR1 is DFQATT, CDR2 SNEGSKA (reference sequence). Trimming removed 1 base from V and 0 bases from J; junction bases left unmatched: 3. For the CDR3, the DNA is TGCAGTGCTAGAGGCGGGGGAGCCTCCTACAATGAGCAGTTCTTC. Translated, it gives CSARGGGASYNEQFF.

This rearrangement joins TRBV4-2 to TRBJ1-2; D is undetermined. Germline CDR1 LGHNA, CDR2 YNFKEQ. Deletions cut 0 bases from V and 2 bases from J, with 16 bases between. The CDR3 sequence is 17 residues long. The CDR3 here is CASSQDGSPRVNYGYTF. In DNA, the CDR3 is TGTGCCAGCAGCCAAGATGGGAGCCCCCGGGTCAACTATGGCTACACCTTC.

The chain employs TRBV4-1 and TRBJ2-5; tentative D call: TRBD2 (5 bases). This CDR3 has 13 residues. V was trimmed by 6 bases and J by 11 bases, leaving 19 bases between them. Germline CDR1 MGHRA, CDR2 YSYEKL. The chain's CDR3 is CASSPLVAREQYF. The CDR3, as DNA: TGCGCCAGCAGTCCCTTGGTAGCGCGAGAGCAGTACTTC.

The genes are TRBV29-1 and TRBJ1-2, with 9 bases that match TRBD1. The CDR3 spans 15 residues. V gave up 3 bases and J gave up 4 bases; unmatched junction bases: 9. Germline-derived CDR1 and CDR2 are SQVTM and ANQGSEA. CDR3 region: CSVEARDRDLYGYTF. The CDR3 DNA reads as TGCAGCGTTGAGGCTCGGGACAGGGACCTCTATGGCTACACCTTC.

The rearrangement links TRBV21-1 to TRBJ2-1; TRBD1, the table's D call, lacks a check against the DNA. TRBV21-1 is flagged as a pseudogene. The CDR3 has 16 residues. The CDR3: CASRAIPLEFHNEQFF. Written as DNA, the CDR3 is TGTGCCAGCAGGGCTATCCCCCTGGAGTTCCACAATGAGCAGTTCTTC.

This clonotype showed up many times. J is TRBJ1-5 and V is TRBV4-3; D ambiguous. CDR1 LGHNA and CDR2 YSLEER come from the germline V gene. The CDR3 is made up of 16 amino acids. Trimming removed 3 bases at V and 5 bases at J, with 17 bases between. The chain's CDR3 is CASSHSGRSSHQPQHF. The CDR3, as DNA: TGCGCCAGCAGCCACTCAGGACGGAGCAGCCATCAGCCCCAGCATTTT.

This clonotype appeared many times. V and J are TRBV6-5 and TRBJ1-4; the D gene is possibly TRBD1 (5 bases). The CDR3 extends over 15 amino acids. The germline gives CDR1 MNHEY, CDR2 SVGAGI. The V gene lost 0 bases and the J gene lost 8 bases, with 13 bases spanning the gap. The chain's CDR3 is CASSYSGRVEEKLFF. CDR3 coding DNA: TGTGCCAGCAGTTACTCGGGCAGGGTAGAGGAAAAACTGTTTTTT.

This rearrangement joins TRBV18 to TRBJ1-1; D unresolved. Germline V gives CDR1 KGHSH, CDR2 LQKENI. The CDR3 sequence is 12 residues long. V lost 8 bases to trimming and J lost 6 bases, with 13 bases between them. The CDR3 bases are TGTGCCAGCACCCCGAATTCGGCTGAAGCTTTCTTT. It encodes CASTPNSAEAFF.

With regard to this clonotype: At one of its ends the junction is not consistent with the germline gene, which may arise from a read error. The V call is TRBV6-6, the J call TRBJ2-1; possibly TRBD2 for D (5 bases). The CDR3 is made up of 16 amino acids. Germline CDR1 MNHNY, CDR2 SVGAGI (reference sequence). The CDR3 is CASSYSGQSSYNERYF. As DNA, the CDR3 is TGTGCCAGCAGTTACTCAGGGCAGAGCTCCTACAATGAGCGGTACTTC.

This clonotype was observed a few times. This chain uses TRBV28 with TRBJ1-5; 7 nucleotides align to TRBD1. With 7 bases clipped from V and 9 bases from J, the junction kept 9 bases outside the gene matches. The V gene's germline CDR1 is MDHEN and CDR2 SYDVKM. The CDR3 extends over 13 amino acids. CDR3 region: CASIDRAGRPQHF. The DNA of the CDR3 is TGTGCCAGCATCGACAGGGCGGGCCGGCCCCAGCATTTT.

Many counts were recorded for this clonotype. The chain combines TRBV7-6 with TRBJ1-2; 11 positions match TRBD1. Germline V gives CDR1 SGHVS, CDR2 FNYEAQ. Trimming cost V 5 bases and J 7 bases; bases outside gene matches: 9. There are 15 residues in the CDR3. This CDR3 is CASSRWTGGIGGYTF. In DNA form, the CDR3 reads TGTGCCAGCAGCCGATGGACAGGGGGCATCGGTGGCTACACCTTC.

The sample holds many counts of this clonotype. The chain couples TRBV30 to TRBJ1-2; D gene unclear. The CDR3 covers 12 residues. V gave up 1 base and J gave up 4 bases, with 7 bases separating them. Germline-derived CDR1 and CDR2 are GTSNPN and SVGIG (reference sequence). The CDR3 spells CAWSALGYGYTF. The CDR3 DNA is TGTGCCTGGAGTGCCCTGGGCTATGGCTACACCTTC.

This clonotype was seen repeatedly, ten times or more. The J gene is TRBJ2-7, the V gene TRBV4-3; D perhaps matches TRBD2 (5 bases). The CDR3 runs to 15 residues. V lost 0 bases and J lost 5, with 14 bases in between. Germline V CDR1 and CDR2: LGHNA, YSLEER. The DNA for the CDR3 is TGCGCCAGCAGCCAAGATCGGGCAAGTAGCGACGAGCAGTACTTC. Translating gives CASSQDRASSDEQYF.

This clonotype was counted a single time. For the CDR3, the DNA is TGTGCCAGCAGTGGGGTGAGCACAGATACGCAGTATTTT. Translated: CASSGVSTDTQYF. The rearrangement uses TRBV12-3 or TRBV12-4 and TRBJ2-3, with D hard to call. The CDR3 sequence is 13 residues long. Trimming took off 5 bases at V and 0 bases at J, with 6 bases between the two ends.

In this sample, this clonotype turned up many times. The chain employs TRBV9 and TRBJ2-7; D not certain. CDR3 size: 14 residues. Germline V gene lookup returns CDR1 SGDLS and CDR2 YYNGEE. V lost 0 bases to trimming and J lost 3 bases, with 10 bases between them. CDR3 coding DNA: TGTGCCAGCAGCGTAGGGGTAGGGAACTACGAGCAGTACTTC. Translation gives CASSVGVGNYEQYF.

The rearrangement joins TRBV7-6 to TRBJ1-5; a possible D gene is TRBD1 (6 bases). V was shortened by 5 bases and J by 4 bases, with 12 bases between the two germline ends. There are 14 residues in the CDR3. Per germline, CDR1 SGHVS and CDR2 FNYEAQ. The CDR3 nucleotides are TGTGCCAGCAGCCCGGGACACGCGAATCAGCCCCAGCATTTT. Translating gives CASSPGHANQPQHF.

A few counts support this clonotype. The V and J genes are TRBV7-9 and TRBJ1-6; 9 nucleotides agree with TRBD1. J lost 7 bases, V lost 3 bases, and 1 base had no gene match. Germline V gene sequence: CDR1 SEHNR, CDR2 FQNEAQ (reference sequence). The CDR3 has 14 amino acids. The CDR3 is CASSFDRGNSPLHF. The CDR3 DNA follows: TGTGCCAGCAGCTTTGACAGGGGGAATTCACCCCTCCACTTT. Full variable domain (remainder filled in from reference TRBV7-9 and TRBJ1-6): DTGVSQNPRHKITKRGQNVTFRCDPISEHNRLYWYRQTLGQGPEFLTYFQNEAQLEKSRLLSDRFSAERPKGSFSTLEIQRTEQGDSAMYLCASSFDRGNSPLHFGNGTRLTVT.

The chain carries TRBV14 and TRBJ2-5; the match to TRBD2 covers 7 bases. The CDR3 consists of 14 residues. V was pared by 3 bases and J by 11 bases, with 12 bases of the junction left unmatched. Germline V lookup: CDR1 SGHDN, CDR2 FVKESK. CDR3 protein: CASSQLPTRGEQYF. CDR3 coding DNA: TGTGCCAGCAGCCAGCTGCCGACCCGGGGGGAGCAGTACTTC.

As concerns this clonotype: Sequence at one end of the junction differs from germline and may be a read error. The V call is TRBV13, the J call TRBJ1-5; 7 bases fit TRBD1. Per the germline V gene, CDR1 is PRHDT and CDR2 is FYEKMQ (reference sequence). CDR3 length equals 17 residues. CDR3 region: CAGSSRKTGEGNQPQHF. CDR3 coding DNA: TGTGCCGGCAGCTCCAGAAAAACAGGGGAGGGCAATCAGCCCCAGCATTTT.